The source of this T cell receptor beta chain is a study of post-analysis software for immune sequencing data. Findings and caveats of the study: When patients were compared with controls, four to six TRBV segments were more frequent, TRBV5-6, TRBV5-1 and TRBV20-1 among them. In multiple sclerosis, normalized Chao1 diversity was significantly below that of controls.

Unique molecular identifiers were carried by the TCR beta cDNA libraries. Via MiXCR, TCRdb re-called the PCR reads, giving one row per CDR3 protein. The data contain some 160,000 distinct CDR3 sequences, under 40% of them singletons. Concerning this clonotype: Antigen: not known.

J gave up 8 bases and V 5 bases, and 10 bases lay outside the gene matches. The germline V gene has CDR1 KGHSH and CDR2 LQKENI. The CDR3 length is 15 residues. This sequence originates from a girl aged 5-17 years with multiple sclerosis. Sequenced here: blood, sampled after autologous hematopoietic stem cell transplantation. V is TRBV18 and J is TRBJ2-1, with TRBD2 matching over 9 bases. The CDR3 region is CASSKRPGLAYEQFF. The CDR3 DNA sequence: TGTGCCAGCTCAAAACGGCCGGGACTAGCTTATGAGCAGTTCTTC. Full variable domain (missing parts from reference TRBV18 and TRBJ2-1): NAGVMQNPRHLVRRRGQEARLRCSPMKGHSHVYWYRQLPEEGLKFMVYLQKENIIDESGMPKERFSAEFPKEGPSILRIQQVVRGDSAAYFCASSKRPGLAYEQFFGPGTRLTVL.